The 16 T cell receptor beta chains listed next were all sequenced from one sample in a study of T cells in women clearing cervical HPV infection. The table came from immunoSEQ multiplex PCR; TCRdb's copy has only in-frame clones and leaves some out. In all, the sample yields 25,000 to 35,000 clones. Material for sequencing was blood buffy coat. Receptors originate from a woman aged 18 to 69 with a cervical HPV16 infection that either progressed to CIN3+ or cleared (not recorded which).

Remarks on this clone: Sequencing ends 3 residues short of the CDR3 end; the germline J gene provides the rest. The chain employs TRBV19 and TRBJ1-1, with a tentative D call TRBD1 (5 bases). Germline loops: CDR1 LNHDA, CDR2 SQIVND (reference sequence). V was trimmed by 5 bases and J by 3 bases, leaving 22 bases between them. The CDR3 loop spans 17 amino acids. The part of the CDR3 DNA that was read is TGTGCCAGTAGTCCCAGGGTCGCCGGCGGCAGGGACACTGAA. As protein: CASSPRVAGGRDTE. The CDR3 in its entirety is CASSPRVAGGRDTEAFF.

For this clone: The read is 3 residues too short to cover the CDR3 end, so that end is filled in from the germline J gene. Other DNA sequences from this sample encode an identical CDR3 as well. The genes are TRBV5-1 and TRBJ1-1; tentative D call: TRBD1 (6 bases). In germline, CDR1 is SGHRS, CDR2 YFSETQ. This CDR3 spans 13 amino acids. Trimming shortened V by 2 bases and J by 1 base, and 6 bases separated the two germline ends. The CDR3 spells CASSLGGNTEAFF. CDR3 DNA (partial): TGCGCCAGCAGCTTAGGGGGGAACACTGAA.

With respect to this clone: The read halts 3 residues ahead of the CDR3 end, with the missing end drawn from the germline J gene. This chain uses TRBV12-3 or TRBV12-4 with TRBJ1-1, with D possibly matching TRBD1 (6 bases). V lost 5 bases to trimming and J lost 2 bases, with 12 bases between them. The CDR3 totals 14 residues. Incomplete CDR3 DNA: TGTGCCAGCAGTCCCGGGACATTTAACACTGAA. Protein product: CASSPGTFNTE. The complete CDR3 protein is CASSPGTFNTEAFF.

Details on this clone: Sequencing ends 3 residues short of the CDR3 end; the germline J gene provides the rest. V and J are TRBV10-3 and TRBJ1-1, with D possibly being TRBD1 (5 bases). Germline V lookup: CDR1 ENHRY, CDR2 SYGVKD. The CDR3 contains 16 residues. V lost 5 bases and J lost 6, with 22 bases in between. CDR3 DNA, as far as it was read: TGTGCCATCAGTCCATTAACGATAGGGGTTGGGGCTGAA. Protein sequence: CAISPLTIGVGAE. The full CDR3 reads CAISPLTIGVGAEAFF.

As concerns this clone: The read gets to within 3 residues of the CDR3 end, and the germline J gene fills in the rest. V and J are TRBV9 and TRBJ2-3, with 8 bases fitting TRBD2. The germline CDR1 and CDR2 sequences are SGDLS and YYNGEE. Unmatched junction bases numbered 6, after V lost 3 bases and J lost 3 bases. This CDR3 has 15 amino acids. CDR3 loop: CASSARGGGTDTQYF. The sequenced part of the CDR3 DNA is TGTGCCAGCAGCGCCCGGGGCGGGGGGACAGATACG.

About this clone: The sequence runs out 3 residues before the end of the CDR3; the remainder is reconstructed from the germline J gene. V gene TRBV6-1 combines with J gene TRBJ1-2, with D uncertain. The CDR3 runs 14 residues. Germline CDR1 reads MNHNS; CDR2 reads SASEGT. The V end lost 0 bases, the J end lost 4 bases, and 9 bases lay between the germline ends. CDR3 loop: CASSEAPRSYGYTF. The CDR3 DNA, read in part, is TGTGCCAGCAGTGAAGCGCCTAGGAGCTATGGC.

Of note for this clone: With the read ending 3 residues before the CDR3 end, the germline J gene is used to fill in that end. This chain joins TRBV7-9 and TRBJ2-2; the D is unclear. V was trimmed by 1 base and J by 3 bases, leaving 9 bases between them. This CDR3 comprises 15 residues. From germline, CDR1 is SEHNR and CDR2 FQNEAQ (reference sequence). The CDR3 loop reads CASSLGGPDTGELFF. The covered CDR3 bases are TGTGCCAGCAGCTTAGGCGGTCCTGACACCGGGGAG.

Worth noting for this clone: Read coverage stops 3 residues before the CDR3 terminus; the germline J gene supplies the remainder. This chain connects TRBV7-9 to TRBJ2-5; 7 positions match TRBD1. After removal of 6 bases from V and 5 bases from J, the junction contained 6 bases not matched to a gene. The CDR3 runs to 13 residues. The germline CDR1 and CDR2 sequences are SEHNR and FQNEAQ (reference sequence). CDR3: CASRQKGAETQYF. Partial CDR3 DNA: TGTGCCAGCAGACAGAAGGGGGCGGAGACC.

Turning to this clone: The sequence runs out 3 residues before the end of the CDR3; the remainder is reconstructed from the germline J gene. The gene calls are TRBV5-1 and TRBJ2-7; 7 bases are shared with TRBD1. The germline CDR1 and CDR2 sequences are SGHRS and YFSETQ. The J segment lost 1 base and the V segment lost 2 bases, leaving 3 bases of the junction unmatched. The CDR3 runs to 14 residues. CDR3 sequence reads: CASSFRTGSYEQYF. CDR3 bases read: TGCGCCAGCAGCTTCCGGACAGGATCCTACGAG.

Notes on this clone: The read terminates 3 residues before the CDR3 end, so the remaining end is supplied by the germline J gene. This sequence joins TRBV20-1 and TRBJ1-5; a weak D match, TRBD1 (5 bases). The germline CDR1 and CDR2 sequences are DFQATT and SNEGSKA (reference sequence). The CDR3 consists of 14 residues. V was pared by 6 bases and J by 0 bases, with 12 bases between. The CDR3 loop is CSAGRRYSNQPQHF. The part of the CDR3 DNA that was read is TGCAGTGCGGGGCGCAGGTATAGCAATCAGCCC.

Concerning this clone itself: The missing CDR3 end, 3 residues past where the read stops, is filled in from the germline J gene. The V call is TRBV7-9, the J call TRBJ2-7; 12 bases line up with TRBD1. The CDR3 has 15 residues. Germline CDR1 is SEHNR and CDR2 is FQNEAQ (reference sequence). The junction had 5 bases not matched to a gene; V was cut back by 5 bases and J by 3 bases. The DNA read from the CDR3 is TGTGCCAGCAGCCGTGGGACAGGGGGCGGCTACGAG. Translating gives CASSRGTGGGYE. The complete CDR3 sequence is CASSRGTGGGYEQYF. The entire variable domain, with the rest obtained from reference TRBV7-9 and TRBJ2-7, is as follows: DTGVSQNPRHKITKRGQNVTFRCDPISEHNRLYWYRQTLGQGPEFLTYFQNEAQLEKSRLLSDRFSAERPKGSFSTLEIQRTEQGDSAMYLCASSRGTGGGYEQYFGPGTRLTVT.

Note on this clone: Read coverage stops 3 residues before the CDR3 terminus; the germline J gene supplies the remainder. The rearrangement joins TRBV10-3 to TRBJ1-1; 8 nucleotides align to TRBD1. V lost 11 bases and J lost 5; bases outside the gene matches: 13. Germline V gene lookup returns CDR1 ENHRY and CDR2 SYGVKD. This CDR3 comprises 14 residues. The CDR3 protein is CAGQGWDRRTEAFF. Incomplete CDR3 DNA: TGTGCCGGGCAGGGATGGGACAGGAGGACTGAA.

Comments on this clone: The read ends 3 residues early relative to the CDR3; the germline J gene fills the gap. The chain uses TRBV29-1 and TRBJ1-3; D may be TRBD1 (5 bases). There are 14 residues in the CDR3. Looked up from germline, CDR1 is SQVTM and CDR2 is ANQGSEA. Trimming removed 4 bases at V and 0 bases at J, with 10 bases between. CDR3 amino acids: CSVGSGGSGNTIYF. The covered CDR3 bases are TGCAGCGTTGGTTCGGGGGGCTCTGGAAACACC.

About this clone: Read data end 3 residues before the CDR3 end; the end is taken from the germline J gene. The chain links TRBV6-4 to TRBJ2-3; TRBD2 agrees at 8 bases. Germline loops: CDR1 MRHNA, CDR2 SNTAGT. The CDR3 has 15 amino acids. The V segment lost 3 bases and the J segment 2 bases; nucleotides outside the gene matches: 4. CDR3 protein: CASSEGLAPTDTQYF. Partial CDR3 DNA: TGTGCCAGCAGTGAAGGACTAGCCCCCACAGATACG.

As for this clone: The read terminates 3 residues ahead of where the CDR3 ends, so the germline J gene completes it. The V call is TRBV7-3, the J call TRBJ2-3; 9 bases map to TRBD2. Germline CDR1 is SGHTA and CDR2 is FQGTGA. CDR3 length: 16 residues. The junction had 9 bases not matched to a gene; V was cut back by 1 base and J by 7 bases. The CDR3 sequence is CASSLIGGGAAYTQYF. CDR3 DNA, as far as it was read: TGTGCCAGCAGCTTAATCGGCGGGGGGGCGGCATATACG.

A remark on this clone: The missing CDR3 end, 3 residues past where the read stops, is filled in from the germline J gene. The genes are TRBV4-1 and TRBJ2-5; 8 positions match TRBD1. V lost 2 bases and J lost 2; bases outside the gene matches: 7. The CDR3 length is 16 residues. Germline assignment: CDR1 MGHRA and CDR2 YSYEKL. CDR3 in amino acids: CASSQPDRASQETQYF. CDR3 DNA, as far as it was read: TGCGCCAGCAGCCAACCGGACAGGGCAAGTCAAGAGACC.